This T cell receptor beta chain was obtained from a study of CD8+CD57+ T cells in acquired aplastic anemia. TCR beta VDJ and CDR3 were profiled, and genomic DNA was the template. From the reads, TCRdb called clonotypes with MiXCR, one entry per CDR3 protein. The sample has around 50,000 distinct CDR3 sequences; around 70% are singletons. Material: sorted CD4+, CD8+, or CD8+CD57+ T cells (not recorded which) from PBMCs. This sequence was found in a human donor in good health, serving as a control.

This chain's CDR3 is CSVAGRNEQFF. Here the CDR3 DNA reads TGCAGCGTTGCAGGAAGGAATGAGCAGTTCTTC. V gene TRBV29-1 combines with J gene TRBJ2-1; D is unclear. V dropped 4 bases and J dropped 7 bases, with 8 bases sitting between them. The germline CDR1 and CDR2 sequences are SQVTM and ANQGSEA. CDR3 length: 11 residues.